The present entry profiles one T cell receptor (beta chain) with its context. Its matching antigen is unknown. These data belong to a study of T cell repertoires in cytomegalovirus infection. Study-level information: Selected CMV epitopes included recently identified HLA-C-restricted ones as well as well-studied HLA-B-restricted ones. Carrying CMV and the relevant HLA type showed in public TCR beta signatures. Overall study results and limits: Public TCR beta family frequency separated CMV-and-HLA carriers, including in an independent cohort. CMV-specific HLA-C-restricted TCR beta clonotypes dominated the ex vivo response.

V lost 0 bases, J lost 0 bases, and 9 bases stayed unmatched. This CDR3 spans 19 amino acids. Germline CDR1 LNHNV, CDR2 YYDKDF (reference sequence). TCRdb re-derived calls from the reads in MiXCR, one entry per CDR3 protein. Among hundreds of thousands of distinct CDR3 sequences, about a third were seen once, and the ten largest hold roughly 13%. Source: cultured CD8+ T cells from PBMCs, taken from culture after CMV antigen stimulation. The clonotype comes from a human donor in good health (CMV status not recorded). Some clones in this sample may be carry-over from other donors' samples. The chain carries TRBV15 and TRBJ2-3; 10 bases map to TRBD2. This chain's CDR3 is CATSRDTLAGDYSTDTQYF. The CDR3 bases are TGTGCCACCAGCAGAGATACTCTAGCGGGGGACTATAGCACAGATACGCAGTATTTT.